This TCR beta chain was retrieved from a study of T cells in Graves' hyperthyroidism and ophthalmopathy. This clonotype was detected many times. The antigen remains undetermined. RNA transcripts gave rise to amplified TCR beta CDR3 regions. The TCR CDR3 first-round RT-PCR relied on the HTBI primer set. MiXCR was run by TCRdb on the multiplex PCR reads, yielding one entry per CDR3 protein. Seen here are almost 600,000 distinct CDR3 sequences, roughly 14% observed once, and the top ten hold roughly 5.5%. Findings of the study overall: It was a median about 7.1 months before onset that the model predicted ophthalmopathy.

The ends lost 11 bases at V and 5 bases at J; junction bases unmatched: 13. The CDR3 spans 15 residues. CDR1 MNHNS and CDR2 SASEGT come from the germline V gene. The TCR comes from a woman in her twenties or thirties with Graves' hyperthyroidism that later progressed to Graves' ophthalmopathy. The chain employs TRBV6-1 and TRBJ2-7; 12 bases line up with TRBD2. Sample: blood. CDR3 sequence: CAASFSSGRVDEQYF. The CDR3 DNA reads as TGTGCCGCCTCCTTCTCTAGCGGGAGGGTGGACGAGCAGTACTTC.